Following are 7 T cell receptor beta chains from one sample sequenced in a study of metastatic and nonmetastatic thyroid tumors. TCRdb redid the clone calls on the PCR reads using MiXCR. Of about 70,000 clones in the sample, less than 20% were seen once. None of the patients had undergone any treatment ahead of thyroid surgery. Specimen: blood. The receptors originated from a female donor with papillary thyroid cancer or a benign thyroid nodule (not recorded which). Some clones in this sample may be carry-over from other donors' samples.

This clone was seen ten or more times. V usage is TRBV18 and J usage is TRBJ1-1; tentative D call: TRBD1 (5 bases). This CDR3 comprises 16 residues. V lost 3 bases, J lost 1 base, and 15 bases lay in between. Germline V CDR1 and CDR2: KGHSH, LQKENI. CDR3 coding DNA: TGTGCCAGCTCACCCCTCCGGGGGGAGGCGAACACTGAAGCTTTCTTT. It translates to CASSPLRGEANTEAFF.

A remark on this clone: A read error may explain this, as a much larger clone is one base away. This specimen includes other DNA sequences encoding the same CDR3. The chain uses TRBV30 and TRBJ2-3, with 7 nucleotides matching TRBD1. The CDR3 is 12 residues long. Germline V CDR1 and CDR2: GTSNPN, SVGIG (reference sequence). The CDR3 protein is CAWSRGTDTQYF. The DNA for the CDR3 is TGTGCCTGGAGCAGGGGGACAGATACGCAGTACTTT.

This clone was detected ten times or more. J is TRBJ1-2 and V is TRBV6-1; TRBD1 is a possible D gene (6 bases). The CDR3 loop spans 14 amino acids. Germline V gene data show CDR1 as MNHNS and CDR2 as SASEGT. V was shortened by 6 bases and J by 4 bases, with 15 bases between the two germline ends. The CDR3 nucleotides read TGTGCCAGCAGCATGACGACAGGAATCTATGGCTACACCTTC. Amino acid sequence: CASSMTTGIYGYTF.

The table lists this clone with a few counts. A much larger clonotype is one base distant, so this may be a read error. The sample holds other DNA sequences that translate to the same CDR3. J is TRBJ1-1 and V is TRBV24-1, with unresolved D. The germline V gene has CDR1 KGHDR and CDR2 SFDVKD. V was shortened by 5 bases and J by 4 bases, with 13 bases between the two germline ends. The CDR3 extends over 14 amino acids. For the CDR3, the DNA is TGTGCCACCAGTGGGGGTGCTCGCGGCACTGAAGCTTTCTTT. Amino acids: CATSGGARGTEAFF.

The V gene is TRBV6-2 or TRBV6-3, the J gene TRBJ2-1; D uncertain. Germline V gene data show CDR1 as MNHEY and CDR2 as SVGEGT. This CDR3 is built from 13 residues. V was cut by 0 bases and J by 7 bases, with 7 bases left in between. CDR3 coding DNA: TGTGCCAGCAGTTACTCCTCATCGAATGAGCAGTTCTTC. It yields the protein CASSYSSSNEQFF.

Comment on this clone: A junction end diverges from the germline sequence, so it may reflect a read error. The CDR3, as DNA: TGCGCCAGCAGTATCTCCGGGGTGAATCAGCCCCAGCATTTT. Protein product: CASSISGVNQPQHF. This chain joins TRBV12-3 or TRBV12-4 and TRBJ1-5; D is uncertain. The CDR3 runs to 14 residues.

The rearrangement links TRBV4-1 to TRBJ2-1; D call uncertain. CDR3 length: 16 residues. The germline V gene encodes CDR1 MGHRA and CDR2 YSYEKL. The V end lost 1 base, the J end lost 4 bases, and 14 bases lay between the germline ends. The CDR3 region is CASSQVSVGKYNEQFF. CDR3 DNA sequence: TGCGCCAGCAGCCAAGTGAGCGTGGGGAAATACAATGAGCAGTTCTTC.